Given below is one T cell receptor (beta chain) in context. The CDR3 is made up of 15 amino acids. The ends were cut back, 2 bases at V and 2 bases at J, with 12 bases in the middle. The V gene's germline CDR1 is SGHVS and CDR2 FQNEAQ. Sequencing used immunoSEQ multiplex PCR; TCRdb keeps in-frame clones, though not all of them. This sample yields more than 75,000 clones, of which 85% to 95% are seen a single time; approximately 0.67% belongs to the top ten. These data originate in a study of cytomegalovirus exposure and HLA in healthy donors. On the study more broadly: A subsequent analysis reported that the 95 to 150 validation repertoires were produced on the same platform that had also been used for the 666 first-cohort repertoires.

The chain is built from TRBV7-8 and TRBJ1-2, with D perhaps matching TRBD1 (5 bases). Specimen: PBMCs. This clonotype was sampled from a man younger than 35 in good health and CMV-seronegative. The CDR3 region is CASSLTQGGNYGYTF. DNA for the CDR3: TGTGCCAGCAGCTTAACGCAGGGAGGAAACTATGGCTACACCTTC.